A selection of T cell receptor beta chains follows, all from one sample in a study of blood T cell repertoires in COVID-19. Sequencing used immunoSEQ multiplex PCR; TCRdb keeps in-frame clones, though not all of them. Among approximately 300,000 clones listed, roughly nine tenths were seen once. Material: PBMCs or T cells enriched from blood (not recorded which). Source of these receptors: a woman aged 25 to 39 who had been exposed to COVID-19. CDR3s include the opening cysteine and the closing phenylalanine or tryptophan. D genes are given only for firm matches. The listing skips clone size in some rows; elsewhere it reads once, few, many or a size class.

clone size: NA
V gene: TRBV7-9
D gene: NA
J gene: TRBJ2-7
CDR3 DNA: TGTGCCAGCAGCTTAGGACAGGCCCACAAATACGAGCAGTACTTC
CDR3 protein: CASSLGQAHKYEQYF

clone size: NA
V gene: TRBV13
D gene: NA
J gene: TRBJ2-7
CDR3 DNA: TGTGCCAGCAGCTTAACAGGTTACGAGCAGTACTTC
CDR3 protein: CASSLTGYEQYF

clone size: NA
V gene: TRBV19
D gene: TRBD1
J gene: TRBJ1-4
CDR3 DNA: TGTGCCAGTAGTTCGACAGGGGGCTTGGCTAATGAAAAACTGTTTTTT
CDR3 protein: CASSSTGGLANEKLFF

clone size: few
V gene: TRBV7-6
D gene: TRBD2
J gene: TRBJ2-5
CDR3 DNA: TGTGCCAGCAGCTTAGCGCAATTAGCGGGGGGGAGAGAGACCCAGTACTTC
CDR3 protein: CASSLAQLAGGRETQYF

clone size: NA
V gene: TRBV30
D gene: NA
J gene: TRBJ2-7
CDR3 DNA: TGTGCCTGGAGTGTCTCCGCCGGCGTCAACTACGAGCAGCACTTC
CDR3 protein: CAWSVSAGVNYEQHF

clone size: NA
V gene: TRBV19
D gene: TRBD1
J gene: TRBJ1-1
CDR3 DNA: TGTGCCAGTAGTACATGGACAGGGGGGTATGACACTGAAGCTTTCTTT
CDR3 protein: CASSTWTGGYDTEAFF

clone size: once
V gene: TRBV7-8
D gene: NA
J gene: TRBJ1-5
CDR3 DNA: TGTGCCAGCAGCTTAATACAGGGTTCCGCGGAGCCCCAGCATTTT
CDR3 protein: CASSLIQGSAEPQHF

clone size: NA
V gene: TRBV5-1
D gene: TRBD2
J gene: TRBJ2-5
CDR3 DNA: TGCGCCAGCAGCTTGAAAGGGACTAACCAAGAGACCCAGTACTTC
CDR3 protein: CASSLKGTNQETQYF

clone size: NA
V gene: TRBV5-1
D gene: NA
J gene: TRBJ2-2
CDR3 DNA: TGCGCCAGCAGACTTCAGGATGCCGGGGAGCTGTTTTTT
CDR3 protein: CASRLQDAGELFF

clone size: NA
V gene: TRBV6-5
D gene: TRBD2
J gene: TRBJ2-1
CDR3 DNA: TGTGCCAGCAGTAATACGGGACTAGCGGGGACGCTCTTC
CDR3 protein: CASSNTGLAGTLF

clone size: NA
V gene: TRBV4-1
D gene: NA
J gene: TRBJ1-1
CDR3 DNA: TGCGCCAGCAGCCACGACAACCACCCCACTGAAGCTTTCTTT
CDR3 protein: CASSHDNHPTEAFF

clone size: NA
V gene: TRBV6-5
D gene: NA
J gene: TRBJ1-1
CDR3 DNA: TGTGCCAGCAGTTATTCGCTAGGGGGAAAGGGAGCTTTCTTT
CDR3 protein: CASSYSLGGKGAFF

clone size: NA
V gene: TRBV5-1
D gene: TRBD2
J gene: TRBJ2-1
CDR3 DNA: TGCGCCAGCAGCTTGGAAGCGGGGGGCGGTGAGCAGTTCTTC
CDR3 protein: CASSLEAGGGEQFF

clone size: NA
V gene: TRBV7-9
D gene: TRBD1
J gene: TRBJ1-6
CDR3 DNA: TGTGCCAGCAGCTGGGACAGGTATAATTCACCCCTCCACTTT
CDR3 protein: CASSWDRYNSPLHF

clone size: once
V gene: TRBV3-1/TRBV3-2
D gene: NA
J gene: TRBJ1-5
CDR3 DNA: TGTGCCAGCAGCCAAGATTCAGGGGGCAATCAGCCCCAGCATTTT
CDR3 protein: CASSQDSGGNQPQHF

clone size: NA
V gene: TRBV7-3
D gene: NA
J gene: TRBJ2-3
CDR3 DNA: TGTGCCAGCAGCGACCAGGGCGCGGGGGCTAGCACAGATACGCAGTATTTT
CDR3 protein: CASSDQGAGASTDTQYF

clone size: NA
V gene: TRBV27
D gene: NA
J gene: TRBJ1-6
CDR3 DNA: TGTGCCAGCAGTCCCTCATCGGGGTTAGGAAATTCACCCCTCCACTTT
CDR3 protein: CASSPSSGLGNSPLHF

clone size: NA
V gene: TRBV7-7
D gene: NA
J gene: TRBJ2-2
CDR3 DNA: TGTGCCAGCAGCTCGAATGCACTCGGGGAGCTGTTTTTT
CDR3 protein: CASSSNALGELFF

clone size: NA
V gene: TRBV5-1
D gene: TRBD2
J gene: TRBJ2-5
CDR3 DNA: TGCGCCAGCCAGGTGTTCGGGGGGGGCACCAACCAAGAGACCCAGTACTTC
CDR3 protein: CASQVFGGGTNQETQYF

clone size: NA
V gene: TRBV3-1/TRBV3-2
D gene: TRBD1
J gene: TRBJ1-1
CDR3 DNA: TGTGCCAGCAGCCGAAGGAGACAGGGTAACACTGAAGCTTTCTTT
CDR3 protein: CASSRRRQGNTEAFF

clone size: NA
V gene: TRBV2
D gene: TRBD2
J gene: TRBJ2-5
CDR3 DNA: TGTGCCAGCAGTGAAGCGCGTCTAGCGGGGGGGCAGGGAGAGACCCAGTACTTC
CDR3 protein: CASSEARLAGGQGETQYF

clone size: NA
V gene: TRBV3-1/TRBV3-2
D gene: TRBD1
J gene: TRBJ2-5
CDR3 DNA: TGTGCCAGCAGCCAAGATCTTGTCAGGGGGGAGACCCAGTACTTC
CDR3 protein: CASSQDLVRGETQYF

clone size: NA
V gene: TRBV9
D gene: NA
J gene: TRBJ1-5
CDR3 DNA: TGTGCCAGCAGCCCCCACGACGAGGAACCCCAGCATTTT
CDR3 protein: CASSPHDEEPQHF

clone size: NA
V gene: TRBV3-1/TRBV3-2
D gene: TRBD1
J gene: TRBJ2-7
CDR3 DNA: TGTGCCAGCAGCCACGGGACAGGGGGTGGCTACGAGCAGTACTTC
CDR3 protein: CASSHGTGGGYEQYF

clone size: NA
V gene: TRBV7-2
D gene: NA
J gene: TRBJ2-7
CDR3 DNA: TGTGCCAGCAGCTTAGCGCAGCTAGCATGGTCCTACGAGCAGTACTTC
CDR3 protein: CASSLAQLAWSYEQYF

clone size: NA
V gene: TRBV4-2
D gene: NA
J gene: TRBJ1-2
CDR3 DNA: TGTGCCAGCAGCCGCAGGGTGGCGGCGGGAGCTAACTATGGCTACACCTTC
CDR3 protein: CASSRRVAAGANYGYTF

clone size: once
V gene: TRBV7-9
D gene: NA
J gene: TRBJ1-2
CDR3 DNA: TGTGCCAGCAGCTTATTCGAATCTCTAAGCTACACCTTC
CDR3 protein: CASSLFESLSYTF

clone size: NA
V gene: TRBV6-1
D gene: TRBD1
J gene: TRBJ1-1
CDR3 DNA: TGTGCCAGCAGTGACCCCGACAGGGCGAACACTGAAGCTTTCTTT
CDR3 protein: CASSDPDRANTEAFF

clone size: once
V gene: TRBV2
D gene: TRBD1
J gene: TRBJ1-4
CDR3 DNA: TGTGCCAGCAGCGAGGACAGGGGTTTTGAAAAACTGTTTTTT
CDR3 protein: CASSEDRGFEKLFF

clone size: NA
V gene: TRBV4-1
D gene: NA
J gene: TRBJ1-2
CDR3 DNA: TGCGCCAGCAGCCAGGCGGGACCCGCTTTCTATGGCTACACCTTC
CDR3 protein: CASSQAGPAFYGYTF

clone size: NA
V gene: TRBV2
D gene: NA
J gene: TRBJ1-6
CDR3 DNA: TGTGCCAGCAGTATACAGGGCAGAGGTTCACCCCTCCACTTT
CDR3 protein: CASSIQGRGSPLHF

clone size: NA
V gene: TRBV7-2
D gene: NA
J gene: TRBJ2-3
CDR3 DNA: TGTGCCAGCAGCTTCCCAGGGACAGATACGCAGTATTTT
CDR3 protein: CASSFPGTDTQYF

clone size: NA
V gene: TRBV27
D gene: NA
J gene: TRBJ2-1
CDR3 DNA: TGTGCCAGCAGTTTGAGCTCCTACAATGAGCAGTTCTTC
CDR3 protein: CASSLSSYNEQFF

clone size: NA
V gene: TRBV6-1
D gene: NA
J gene: TRBJ1-6
CDR3 DNA: TGTGCCAGCAGTGAAGCGCACATAGGGGTTTATAATTCACCCCTCCACTTT
CDR3 protein: CASSEAHIGVYNSPLHF

clone size: NA
V gene: TRBV4-1
D gene: NA
J gene: TRBJ2-7
CDR3 DNA: TGCGCCAGCAGCCCCCACCCGCGAGGAGGGGTCGAGCAGTACTTC
CDR3 protein: CASSPHPRGGVEQYF

clone size: NA
V gene: TRBV19
D gene: NA
J gene: TRBJ2-5
CDR3 DNA: TGTGCCAGTAGTAACACGGAGACCCAGTACTTC
CDR3 protein: CASSNTETQYF

clone size: NA
V gene: TRBV7-2
D gene: NA
J gene: TRBJ1-1
CDR3 DNA: TGTGCCAGCAGCTTCTCTGGGGCAGGAACGAACACTGAAGCTTTCTTT
CDR3 protein: CASSFSGAGTNTEAFF

clone size: NA
V gene: TRBV10-3
D gene: TRBD1
J gene: TRBJ2-7
CDR3 DNA: TGTGCCATCAGACAGGGGGACGAGCAGTACTTC
CDR3 protein: CAIRQGDEQYF

clone size: NA
V gene: TRBV4-2
D gene: NA
J gene: TRBJ1-6
CDR3 DNA: TGTGCCAGCAGCCAAGAACCCAGGGAATCACCCCTCCACTTT
CDR3 protein: CASSQEPRESPLHF

clone size: NA
V gene: TRBV7-3
D gene: NA
J gene: TRBJ2-7
CDR3 DNA: TGTGCCAGCAGCCCAAAAGGGGGGGTCCGCGAGCAGTACTTC
CDR3 protein: CASSPKGGVREQYF

clone size: NA
V gene: TRBV7-2
D gene: NA
J gene: TRBJ1-2
CDR3 DNA: TGTGCCAGCAGCTCCTTAGACAGTAACTATGGCTACACCTTC
CDR3 protein: CASSSLDSNYGYTF

clone size: NA
V gene: TRBV11-2
D gene: TRBD1
J gene: TRBJ1-1
CDR3 DNA: TGTGCCAGCAGCATCGCCCTAGGACAGGGGGCGACCACTGAAGCTTTCTTT
CDR3 protein: CASSIALGQGATTEAFF

clone size: once
V gene: TRBV29-1
D gene: NA
J gene: TRBJ1-6
CDR3 DNA: TGCAGCGTGGCTGAAGGACAGTATAATTCACCCCTCCACTTT
CDR3 protein: CSVAEGQYNSPLHF